This T cell receptor beta chain was retrieved from a study of shared clonotypes between healthy human individuals. The protocol was immunoSEQ multiplex PCR, while the TCRdb copy is restricted to in-frame clones and leaves out a portion. The top ten clones hold around 0.14% of a sample with more than 2,000,000 clones, around nine tenths of them seen once. Trimming shortened V by 4 bases and J by 4 bases, and 8 bases separated the two germline ends. From germline, CDR1 is SGHRS and CDR2 YFSETQ. CDR3 length: 13 residues. Concerning this clone itself: This sample includes further DNA sequences coding for the same CDR3.

The clonotype was recovered from a man younger than 30 in good health. Sequenced: naive CD4+ T cells sorted from blood. The subset: CD45RA+ positively selected. The chain combines TRBV5-1 with TRBJ2-2; D gene ambiguous. The DNA of the CDR3 is TGCGCCAGCAGCCCCCGGACCACCGGGGAGCTGTTTTTT. Protein product: CASSPRTTGELFF.